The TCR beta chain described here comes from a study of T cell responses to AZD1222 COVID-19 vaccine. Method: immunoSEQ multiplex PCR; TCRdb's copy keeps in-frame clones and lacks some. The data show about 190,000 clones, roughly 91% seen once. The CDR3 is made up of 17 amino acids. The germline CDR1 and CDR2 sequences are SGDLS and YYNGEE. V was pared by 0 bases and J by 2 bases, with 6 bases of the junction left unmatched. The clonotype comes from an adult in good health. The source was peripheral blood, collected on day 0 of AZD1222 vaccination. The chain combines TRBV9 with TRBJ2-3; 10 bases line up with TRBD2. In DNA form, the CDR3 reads TGTGCCAGCAGCGTAGAAGGTAGCGGGGGGATCACAGATACGCAGTATTTT. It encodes CASSVEGSGGITDTQYF.